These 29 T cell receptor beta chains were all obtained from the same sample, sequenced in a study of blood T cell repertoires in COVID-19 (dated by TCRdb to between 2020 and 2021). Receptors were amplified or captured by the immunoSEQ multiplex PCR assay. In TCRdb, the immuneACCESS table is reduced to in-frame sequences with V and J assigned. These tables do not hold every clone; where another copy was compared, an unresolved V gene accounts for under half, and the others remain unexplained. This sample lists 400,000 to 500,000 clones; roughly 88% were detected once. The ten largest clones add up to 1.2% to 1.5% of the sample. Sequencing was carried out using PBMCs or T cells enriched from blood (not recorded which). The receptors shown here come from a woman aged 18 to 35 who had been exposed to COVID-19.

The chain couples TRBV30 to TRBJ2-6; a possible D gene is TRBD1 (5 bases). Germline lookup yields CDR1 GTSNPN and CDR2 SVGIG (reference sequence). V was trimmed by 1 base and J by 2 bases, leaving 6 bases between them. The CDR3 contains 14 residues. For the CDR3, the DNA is TGTGCCTGGAGTGAAGGGGCTGGGGCCAACGTCCTGACTTTC. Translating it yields CAWSEGAGANVLTF.

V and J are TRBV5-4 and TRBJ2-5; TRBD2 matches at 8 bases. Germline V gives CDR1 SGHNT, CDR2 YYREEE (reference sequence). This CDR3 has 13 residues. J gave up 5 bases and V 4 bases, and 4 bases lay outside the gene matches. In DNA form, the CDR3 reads TGTGCCAGCAGCGCGGGACTAGTGGAGACCCAGTACTTC. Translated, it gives CASSAGLVETQYF.

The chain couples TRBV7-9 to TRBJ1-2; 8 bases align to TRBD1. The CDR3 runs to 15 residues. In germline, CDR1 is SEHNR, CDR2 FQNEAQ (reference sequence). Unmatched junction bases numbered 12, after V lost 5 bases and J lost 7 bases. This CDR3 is CASSLKDRDKPGYTF. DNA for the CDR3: TGTGCCAGCAGCCTCAAGGACAGGGACAAACCTGGCTACACCTTC.

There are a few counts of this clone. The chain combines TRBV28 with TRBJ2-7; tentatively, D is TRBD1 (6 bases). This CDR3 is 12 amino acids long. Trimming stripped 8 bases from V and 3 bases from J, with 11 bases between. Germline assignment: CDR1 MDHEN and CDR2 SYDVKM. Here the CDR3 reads CASLDSFYEQYF. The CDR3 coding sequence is TGTGCCAGCCTGGACAGCTTCTACGAGCAGTACTTC.

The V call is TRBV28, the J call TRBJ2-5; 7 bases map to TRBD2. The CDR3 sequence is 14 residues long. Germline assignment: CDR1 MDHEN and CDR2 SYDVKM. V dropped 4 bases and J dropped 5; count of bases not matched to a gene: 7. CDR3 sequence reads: CASSWTGGRETQYF. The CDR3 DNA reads TGTGCCAGCAGTTGGACGGGAGGTCGGGAGACCCAGTACTTC.

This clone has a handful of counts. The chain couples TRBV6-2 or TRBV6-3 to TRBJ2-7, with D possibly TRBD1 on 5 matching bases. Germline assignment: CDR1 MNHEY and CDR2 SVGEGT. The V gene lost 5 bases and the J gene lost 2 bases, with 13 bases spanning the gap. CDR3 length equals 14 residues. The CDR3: CASSRTGTPYEQYF. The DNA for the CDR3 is TGTGCCAGCAGTCGAACAGGAACCCCCTACGAGCAGTACTTC.

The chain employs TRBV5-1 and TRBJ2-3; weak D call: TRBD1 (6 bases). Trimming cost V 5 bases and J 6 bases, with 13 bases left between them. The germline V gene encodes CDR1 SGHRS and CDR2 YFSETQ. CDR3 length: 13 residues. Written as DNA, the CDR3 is TGCGCCAGCAGGTCAGGGGCCGCTGATACGCAGTATTTT. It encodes CASRSGAADTQYF. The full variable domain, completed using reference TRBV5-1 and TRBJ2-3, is KAGVTQTPRYLIKTRGQQVTLSCSPISGHRSVSWYQQTPGQGLQFLFEYFSETQRNKGNFPGRFSGRQFSNSRSEMNVSTLELGDSALYLCASRSGAADTQYFGPGTRLTVL.

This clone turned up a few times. CDR3 coding DNA: TGTGCCAGTAGGCCTCGGGGTTTCGAAACAACTGAAGCTTTCTTT. Amino acid sequence: CASRPRGFETTEAFF. The chain uses TRBV19 and TRBJ1-1, with D hard to call. There are 15 residues in the CDR3. The V end was cut by 6 bases, the J end by 5 bases, with 19 bases between. Germline CDR1 reads LNHDA; CDR2 reads SQIVND (reference sequence).

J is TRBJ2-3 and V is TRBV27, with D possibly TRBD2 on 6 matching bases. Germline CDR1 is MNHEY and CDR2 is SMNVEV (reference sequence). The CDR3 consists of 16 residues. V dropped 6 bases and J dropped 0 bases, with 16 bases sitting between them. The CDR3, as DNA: TGTGCCAGCAGCACATACGGGGGTTTTAGCACAGATACGCAGTATTTT. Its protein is CASSTYGGFSTDTQYF.

This CDR3 is CASSPQGKGYEKLFF. In DNA form, the CDR3 reads TGTGCCAGCTCACCCCAGGGAAAGGGGTATGAAAAACTGTTTTTT. The chain links TRBV18 to TRBJ1-4; D may be TRBD1 (5 bases). In germline, CDR1 is KGHSH, CDR2 LQKENI. The CDR3 length is 15 residues. Trimming took 3 bases from V and 6 from J, leaving 14 bases between them.

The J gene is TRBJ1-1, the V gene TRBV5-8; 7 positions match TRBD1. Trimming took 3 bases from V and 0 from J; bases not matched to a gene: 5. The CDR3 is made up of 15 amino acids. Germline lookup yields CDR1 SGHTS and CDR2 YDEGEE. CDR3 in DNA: TGTGCCAGCAGCTGGCTGGGACAGTTGAACACTGAAGCTTTCTTT. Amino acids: CASSWLGQLNTEAFF. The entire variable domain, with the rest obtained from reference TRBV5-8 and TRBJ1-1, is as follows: EAGVTQSPTHLIKTRGQQATLRCSPISGHTSVYWYQQALGLGLQFLLWYDEGEERNRGNFPPRFSGRQFPNYSSELNVNALELEDSALYLCASSWLGQLNTEAFFGQGTRLTVV.

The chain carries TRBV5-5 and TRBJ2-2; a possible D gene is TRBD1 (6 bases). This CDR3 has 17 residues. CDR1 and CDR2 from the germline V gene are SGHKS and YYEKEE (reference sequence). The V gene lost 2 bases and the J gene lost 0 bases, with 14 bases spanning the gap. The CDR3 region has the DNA TGTGCCAGCAGCTTTGACGCAAACAGGGCGAACACCGGGGAGCTGTTTTTT. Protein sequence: CASSFDANRANTGELFF.

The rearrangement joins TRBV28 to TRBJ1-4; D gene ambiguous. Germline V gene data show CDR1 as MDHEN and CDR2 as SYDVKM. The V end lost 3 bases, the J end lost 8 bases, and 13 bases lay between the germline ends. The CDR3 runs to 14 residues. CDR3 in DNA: TGTGCCAGCAGTTTTCATCAAACTATAGAAAAACTGTTTTTT. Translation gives CASSFHQTIEKLFF. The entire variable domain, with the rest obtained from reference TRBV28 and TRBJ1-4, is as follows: DVKVTQSSRYLVKRTGEKVFLECVQDMDHENMFWYRQDPGLGLRLIYFSYDVKMKEKGDIPEGYSVSREKKERFSLILESASTNQTSMYLCASSFHQTIEKLFFGSGTQLSVL.

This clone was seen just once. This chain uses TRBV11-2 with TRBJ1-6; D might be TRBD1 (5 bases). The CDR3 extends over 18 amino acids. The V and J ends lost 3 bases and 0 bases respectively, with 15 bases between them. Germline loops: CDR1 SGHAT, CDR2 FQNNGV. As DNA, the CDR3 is TGTGCCAGCAGCTTTCCGGACACCCGGAGCTCCTATAATTCACCCCTCCACTTT. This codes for CASSFPDTRSSYNSPLHF.

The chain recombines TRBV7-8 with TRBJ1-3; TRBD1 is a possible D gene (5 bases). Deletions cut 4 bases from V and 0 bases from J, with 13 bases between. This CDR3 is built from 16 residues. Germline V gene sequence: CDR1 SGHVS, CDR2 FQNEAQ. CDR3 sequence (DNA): TGTGCCAGCAGCTACCGGGGGTCCCACTCTGGAAACACCATATATTTT. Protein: CASSYRGSHSGNTIYF.

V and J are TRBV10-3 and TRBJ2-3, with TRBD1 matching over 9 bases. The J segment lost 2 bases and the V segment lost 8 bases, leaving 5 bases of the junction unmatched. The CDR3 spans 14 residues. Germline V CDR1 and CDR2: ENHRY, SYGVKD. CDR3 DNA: TGTGCCATCCGACAGGGGGGTTCCACAGATACGCAGTATTTT. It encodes CAIRQGGSTDTQYF.

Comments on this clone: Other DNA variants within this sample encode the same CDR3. DNA for the CDR3: TGTGCCAGCAGTTCTTTCTACGAGCAGTACTTC. Residues: CASSSFYEQYF. The chain links TRBV28 to TRBJ2-7, with D unresolved. V lost 4 bases to trimming and J lost 3 bases, with 4 bases between them. The CDR3 is 11 amino acids. Germline-derived CDR1 and CDR2 are MDHEN and SYDVKM. Looking up the rest from reference TRBV28 and TRBJ2-7 gives the full variable domain: DVKVTQSSRYLVKRTGEKVFLECVQDMDHENMFWYRQDPGLGLRLIYFSYDVKMKEKGDIPEGYSVSREKKERFSLILESASTNQTSMYLCASSSFYEQYFGPGTRLTVT.

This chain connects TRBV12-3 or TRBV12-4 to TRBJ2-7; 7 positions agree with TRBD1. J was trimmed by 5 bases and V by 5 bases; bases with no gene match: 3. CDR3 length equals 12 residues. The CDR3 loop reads CASSGDSHEQYF. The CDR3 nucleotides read TGTGCCAGCAGTGGGGACAGTCACGAGCAGTACTTC.

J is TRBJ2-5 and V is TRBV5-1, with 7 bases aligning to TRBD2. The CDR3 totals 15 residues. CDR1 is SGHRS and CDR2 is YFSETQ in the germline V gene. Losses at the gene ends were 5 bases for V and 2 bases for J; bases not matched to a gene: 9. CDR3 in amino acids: CASSRFGGEQETQYF. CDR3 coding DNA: TGCGCCAGCAGTCGCTTTGGGGGGGAACAAGAGACCCAGTACTTC.

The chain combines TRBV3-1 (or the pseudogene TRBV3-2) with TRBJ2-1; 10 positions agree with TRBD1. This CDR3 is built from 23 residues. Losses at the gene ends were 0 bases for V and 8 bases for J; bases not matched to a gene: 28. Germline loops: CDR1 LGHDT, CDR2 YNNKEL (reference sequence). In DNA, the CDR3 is TGTGCCAGCAGCCAAGATCTTCCGGGACAGGGGTGGCTCCTGGGAGGGGCGGTTGATGAGCAGTTCTTC. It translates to CASSQDLPGQGWLLGGAVDEQFF.

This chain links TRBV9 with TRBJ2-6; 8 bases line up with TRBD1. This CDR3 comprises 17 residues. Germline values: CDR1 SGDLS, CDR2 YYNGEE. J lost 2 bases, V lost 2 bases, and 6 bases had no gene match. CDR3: CASSVTRTGTGANVLTF. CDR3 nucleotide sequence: TGTGCCAGCAGCGTTACCCGGACAGGGACTGGGGCCAACGTCCTGACTTTC.

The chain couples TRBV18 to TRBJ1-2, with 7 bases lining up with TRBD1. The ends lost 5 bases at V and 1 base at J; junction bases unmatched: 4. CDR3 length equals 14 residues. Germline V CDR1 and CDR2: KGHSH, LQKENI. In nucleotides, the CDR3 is TGTGCCAGCTCAGCAGGGGGAGGTAACTATGGCTACACCTTC. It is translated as CASSAGGGNYGYTF.

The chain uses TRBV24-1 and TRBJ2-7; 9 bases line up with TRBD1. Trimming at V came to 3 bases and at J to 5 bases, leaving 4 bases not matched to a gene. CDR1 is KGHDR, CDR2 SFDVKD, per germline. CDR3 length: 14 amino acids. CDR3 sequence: CATSDIGTGNEQYF. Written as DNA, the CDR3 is TGTGCCACCAGTGATATAGGGACAGGGAACGAGCAGTACTTC.

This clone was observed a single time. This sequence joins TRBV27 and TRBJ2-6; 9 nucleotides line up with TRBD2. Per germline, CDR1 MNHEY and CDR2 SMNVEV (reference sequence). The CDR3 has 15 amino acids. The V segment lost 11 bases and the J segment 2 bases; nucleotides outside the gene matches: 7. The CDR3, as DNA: TGTGCCCGCGGGCGGGGGGGGGCTGGGGCCAACGTCCTGACTTTC. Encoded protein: CARGRGGAGANVLTF.

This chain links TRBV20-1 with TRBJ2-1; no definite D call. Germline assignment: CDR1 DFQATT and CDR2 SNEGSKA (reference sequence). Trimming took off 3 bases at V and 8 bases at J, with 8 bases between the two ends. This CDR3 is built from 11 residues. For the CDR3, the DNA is TGCAGTGCTAGGTATCGGGATGAGCAGTTCTTC. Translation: CSARYRDEQFF.

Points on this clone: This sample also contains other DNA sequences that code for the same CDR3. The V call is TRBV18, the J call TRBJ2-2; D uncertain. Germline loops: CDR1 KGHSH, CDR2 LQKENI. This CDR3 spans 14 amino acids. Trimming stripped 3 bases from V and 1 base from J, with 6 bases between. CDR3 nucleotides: TGTGCCAGCTCACCTCTAGGGAACACCGGGGAGCTGTTTTTT. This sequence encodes CASSPLGNTGELFF.

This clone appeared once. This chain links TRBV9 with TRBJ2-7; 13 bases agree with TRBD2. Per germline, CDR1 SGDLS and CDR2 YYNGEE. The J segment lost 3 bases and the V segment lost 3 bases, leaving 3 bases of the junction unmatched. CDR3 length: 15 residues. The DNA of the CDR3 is TGTGCCAGCAGCGCCGGGACTAGCGGGATCTACGAGCAGTACTTC. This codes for CASSAGTSGIYEQYF.

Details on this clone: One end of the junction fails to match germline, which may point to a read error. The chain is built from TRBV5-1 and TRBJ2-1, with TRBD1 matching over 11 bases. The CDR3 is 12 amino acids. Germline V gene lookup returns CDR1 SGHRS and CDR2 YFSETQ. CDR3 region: CASSLAGQGGIF. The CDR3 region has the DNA TGCGCCAGCAGCCTGGCGGGACAGGGGGGGATCTTC.

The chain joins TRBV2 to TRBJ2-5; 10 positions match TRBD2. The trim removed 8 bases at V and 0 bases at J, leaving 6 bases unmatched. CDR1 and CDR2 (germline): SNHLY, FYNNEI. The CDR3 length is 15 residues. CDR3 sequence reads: CASGGGLADQETQYF. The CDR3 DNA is TGTGCCAGCGGGGGAGGACTAGCGGACCAAGAGACCCAGTACTTC.